This T cell receptor (beta chain) stems from a study of T cell changes during pregnancy in multiple sclerosis. Clones were sequenced by immunoSEQ multiplex PCR, and TCRdb holds only the in-frame ones, with some missing. The sample contains about 98,000 clones, around 92% of which appear only once. Trimming shortened V by 1 base and J by 9 bases, and 9 bases separated the two germline ends. Germline V lookup: CDR1 SEHNR, CDR2 FQNEAQ (reference sequence). The CDR3 spans 12 residues. The gene calls are TRBV7-9 and TRBJ1-2; D is undetermined. The source of this sequence is a female donor in good health, enrolled as a control in a pregnancy study. The input for sequencing was peripheral blood, taken after pregnancy. DNA for the CDR3: TGTGCCAGCAGCTTAGAATACCAGAGCTACACCTTC. It encodes CASSLEYQSYTF.